The text below deals with one T cell receptor (beta chain). Its specificity is unknown. This record belongs to a study of OX40 agonist ivuxolimab in advanced cancers. The wider study: Enrolled patients in dose escalation had cancers that were hepatocellular carcinoma, melanoma, renal cell or head and neck cancer. Whole-study results and caveats: Partial responders receiving 0.1-3.0 mg/kg showed among the lowest clonal expansion.

The repertoire was sequenced with immunoSEQ multiplex PCR; TCRdb's copy has only in-frame clones and lacks some. The sample shows about 17,000 clones, 82% of them seen only once. CDR1 and CDR2 from the germline V gene are LNHNV and YYDKDF (reference sequence). The CDR3 contains 13 residues. The V end was cut by 3 bases, the J end by 1 base, with 4 bases between. The chain is built from TRBV15 and TRBJ1-5; D unresolved. The source was CD4+ or CD8+ T cells sorted from blood, collected in a trial of the OX40 agonist ivuxolimab. This clonotype originated in an adult with an advanced solid tumor such as melanoma, head and neck, liver or kidney cancer. CDR3 protein: CATSSLSNQPQHF. CDR3 coding DNA: TGTGCCACCAGCAGCCTGAGCAATCAGCCCCAGCATTTT.